Below, 8 T cell receptor beta chains from the same sample are listed, as sequenced in a study of T cell responses to AZD1222 COVID-19 vaccine. Some clones are missing from TCRdb's copy, which holds only in-frame ones; the method was immunoSEQ multiplex PCR. The sample has 95,000 to 100,000 clones; about 87% are singletons. The sample was peripheral blood, taken 28 days after the second AZD1222 dose. The receptor set was obtained from an adult who received the AZD1222 COVID-19 vaccine.

The chain has TRBV9 and TRBJ2-3; TRBD2 aligns across 7 bases. This CDR3 has 14 residues. Per the germline V gene, CDR1 is SGDLS and CDR2 is YYNGEE. Losses at the gene ends were 0 bases for V and 5 bases for J; bases not matched to a gene: 3. CDR3 amino acids: CASSVGASGDTQYF. CDR3 DNA sequence: TGTGCCAGCAGCGTAGGAGCTAGCGGAGATACGCAGTATTTT.

V gene TRBV27 combines with J gene TRBJ2-2; tentatively, D is TRBD2 (6 bases). V dropped 3 bases and J dropped 6 bases, with 11 bases sitting between them. Germline loops: CDR1 MNHEY, CDR2 SMNVEV (reference sequence). The CDR3 covers 14 residues. The CDR3 is CASSLGRSAGELFF. The CDR3 region has the DNA TGTGCCAGCAGTTTGGGGAGGAGCGCCGGGGAGCTGTTTTTT.

This clone was counted between two and nine times. Here the CDR3 reads CASSLDGGSEQPQHF. The CDR3 coding sequence is TGCGCCAGCAGCTTGGACGGGGGATCAGAGCAGCCCCAGCATTTT. The chain joins TRBV5-1 to TRBJ1-5; D possibly corresponds to TRBD1 (5 bases). This CDR3 is built from 15 residues. Trimming removed 0 bases from V and 7 bases from J, with 14 bases in between. CDR1 SGHRS and CDR2 YFSETQ come from the germline V gene.

The V call is TRBV27, the J call TRBJ2-7; D unclear. There are 13 residues in the CDR3. Trimming pared 8 bases from V and 7 bases from J, leaving 18 bases between. In germline, CDR1 is MNHEY, CDR2 SMNVEV (reference sequence). CDR3 region: CASGIRSFGEQYF. CDR3 DNA sequence: TGTGCCAGCGGAATTAGGAGTTTTGGGGAGCAGTACTTC.

The CDR3 DNA reads as TGTGCCAGCAGCCCACAAGGGCGGAACTATGGCTACACCTTC. Translated, it gives CASSPQGRNYGYTF. The gene calls are TRBV9 and TRBJ1-2, with unresolved D. V gave up 4 bases and J gave up 2 bases, with 12 bases separating them. Germline values: CDR1 SGDLS, CDR2 YYNGEE. The CDR3 runs 14 residues.

The gene calls are TRBV3-1 (or the pseudogene TRBV3-2) and TRBJ1-6; 9 bases are a match to TRBD1. Germline V gene data show CDR1 as LGHDT and CDR2 as YNNKEL (reference sequence). Unmatched junction bases numbered 2, after V lost 1 base and J lost 7 bases. This CDR3 contains 15 residues. DNA of the CDR3: TGTGCCAGCAGCCAAGCCGACAGGGGGAATTCACCCCTCCACTTT. This sequence encodes CASSQADRGNSPLHF.

The J gene is TRBJ1-2, the V gene TRBV2, with TRBD1 matching over 8 bases. Germline V lookup: CDR1 SNHLY, CDR2 FYNNEI. This CDR3 region has 14 residues. Losses at the gene ends were 7 bases for V and 4 bases for J; bases not matched to a gene: 8. The CDR3 region has the DNA TGTGCCAGCAATACGGACAGGGTGGGCTATGGCTACACCTTC. Its translation is CASNTDRVGYGYTF.

The rearrangement uses TRBV2 and TRBJ1-1; the D gene is possibly TRBD1 (5 bases). From germline, CDR1 is SNHLY and CDR2 FYNNEI. V gave up 5 bases and J gave up 6 bases, with 7 bases separating them. CDR3 length equals 11 residues. CDR3 residues: CASSQGAEAFF. In DNA, the CDR3 is TGTGCCAGCAGTCAGGGTGCTGAAGCTTTCTTT.